Below are 29 T cell receptor beta chains sequenced from a single sample in a study of beta chain features in type 1 diabetes. Study results and limitations: Moderate yet significant TCRB CDR3 shortening was seen in Type 1 diabetes patients in all four CD4+ subsets.

Their target antigens are unknown. cDNA synthesis used the whole RNA isolate, giving expressed TCRB sequences. Measured with immunoSEQ multiplex PCR; TCRdb has only the in-frame clones, and not every one. This table holds about 130,000 clones, 9% found once. Sequenced: central memory CD4+ T cells from blood. These receptor sequences come from a man under 40 with type 1 diabetes.

The chain is built from TRBV14 and TRBJ2-7, with D maybe TRBD1 (6 bases). The CDR3 length is 15 residues. The V and J ends lost 6 bases and 0 bases respectively, with 15 bases between them. The V gene's germline CDR1 is SGHDN and CDR2 FVKESK. In nucleotides, the CDR3 is TGTGCCAGCAGGTCCGCAGGGGATCCCTCCTACGAGCAGTACTTC. Encoded protein: CASRSAGDPSYEQYF.

The chain uses TRBV7-9 and TRBJ2-7; D call uncertain. The V gene's germline CDR1 is SEHNR and CDR2 FQNEAQ (reference sequence). This CDR3 comprises 13 residues. The V and J ends lost 3 bases and 9 bases respectively, with 15 bases between them. CDR3 in amino acids: CASSLNVGLGQYF. The CDR3 DNA sequence: TGTGCCAGCAGCTTGAATGTGGGCCTGGGGCAGTACTTC. The entire variable domain, with the rest obtained from reference TRBV7-9 and TRBJ2-7, is as follows: DTGVSQNPRHKITKRGQNVTFRCDPISEHNRLYWYRQTLGQGPEFLTYFQNEAQLEKSRLLSDRFSAERPKGSFSTLEIQRTEQGDSAMYLCASSLNVGLGQYFGPGTRLTVT.

The sample holds a few counts of this clone. The rearrangement links TRBV2 to TRBJ1-2; D is possibly TRBD1 (6 bases). The CDR3 runs to 12 residues. CDR1 and CDR2 from the germline V gene are SNHLY and FYNNEI. V gave up 8 bases and J gave up 4 bases, with 11 bases separating them. CDR3 nucleotide sequence: TGTGCCAGCGGGGGACAAAGCTATGGCTACACCTTC. It specifies CASGGQSYGYTF.

The chain employs TRBV4-2 and TRBJ2-5; weak D call: TRBD2 (5 bases). V lost 0 bases and J 3 bases, leaving 5 bases between the germline ends. This CDR3 has 13 residues. Germline-derived CDR1 and CDR2 are LGHNA and YNFKEQ. The CDR3 region is CASSQELEETQYF. The CDR3 DNA follows: TGTGCCAGCAGCCAAGAACTAGAAGAGACCCAGTACTTC.

This clone turned up a few times. The rearrangement links TRBV20-1 to TRBJ2-5; perhaps TRBD1 as D (7 bases). This CDR3 is 11 amino acids long. CDR1 DFQATT and CDR2 SNEGSKA come from the germline V gene (reference sequence). The CDR3: CRGGGEETQYF. As DNA, the CDR3 is TGCCGTGGAGGGGGCGAAGAGACCCAGTACTTC.

In this sample, this clone turned up a few times. The rearrangement links TRBV11-1 to TRBJ2-6, with D possibly being TRBD1 (6 bases). The ends were cut back, 2 bases at V and 4 bases at J, with 9 bases in the middle. The CDR3 is made up of 15 amino acids. Looked up from germline, CDR1 is SGHAT and CDR2 is FQDESV (reference sequence). The CDR3 is CASSLPGAGANVLTF. The CDR3 DNA is TGTGCCAGCAGCTTACCAGGGGCCGGGGCCAACGTCCTGACTTTC.

Concerning this clone itself: This likely reflects a read error, since a far larger clone is one base away. V gene TRBV7-2 combines with J gene TRBJ2-1; 11 bases line up with TRBD2. J lost 6 bases, V lost 5 bases, and 9 bases had no gene match. Germline CDR1 SGHTA, CDR2 FQGNSA. The CDR3 is 16 residues long. The chain's CDR3 is CASSQEGSGGANEQFF. For the CDR3, the DNA is TGTGCCAGCAGCCAAGAGGGTAGCGGGGGGGCCAATGAGCAGTTCTTC.

There are a few counts of this clone. The rearrangement uses TRBV2 and TRBJ1-4, with 9 bases matching TRBD1. Germline values: CDR1 SNHLY, CDR2 FYNNEI. This CDR3 is built from 13 residues. Losses at the gene ends were 5 bases for V and 13 bases for J; bases not matched to a gene: 8. CDR3 protein: CASSSGTGIGLFF. For the CDR3, the DNA is TGTGCCAGCAGTTCCGGGACAGGGATCGGACTGTTTTTT.

This clone was seen a few times. The chain employs TRBV11-2 and TRBJ2-5; a weak D match, TRBD1 (5 bases). This CDR3 has 13 amino acids. Trimming stripped 7 bases from V and 2 bases from J, with 11 bases between. Germline CDR1 and CDR2: SGHAT and FQNNGV. The CDR3 sequence is CASTSPGQETQYF. CDR3 in DNA: TGTGCCAGCACCTCCCCAGGGCAAGAGACCCAGTACTTC.

The rearrangement uses TRBV7-8 and TRBJ2-1; D unresolved. The CDR3 has 15 residues. CDR1 SGHVS and CDR2 FQNEAQ come from the germline V gene. V gave up 5 bases and J gave up 4 bases, with 15 bases separating them. The CDR3 sequence is CASSSDLPPYNEQFF. CDR3 sequence (DNA): TGTGCCAGCAGCAGTGACTTGCCTCCTTACAATGAGCAGTTCTTC.

This clone was seen more than once but under ten times. CDR3 sequence: CASSIASTRNQPQHF. In nucleotides, the CDR3 is TGTGCCAGTAGTATAGCCTCAACGAGGAATCAGCCCCAGCATTTT. The gene calls are TRBV19 and TRBJ1-5; no definite D call. Germline V lookup: CDR1 LNHDA, CDR2 SQIVND (reference sequence). V lost 1 base and J lost 4, with 11 bases in between. CDR3 size: 15 residues.

The V call is TRBV2, the J call TRBJ2-7, with 7 nucleotides matching TRBD1. The CDR3 spans 16 residues. Germline lookup yields CDR1 SNHLY and CDR2 FYNNEI. V lost 6 bases and J lost 0; bases outside the gene matches: 11. The CDR3 DNA reads TGTGCCAGCAGAGCCACTCCGGGACAGACCTCCTACGAGCAGTACTTC. Translated: CASRATPGQTSYEQYF.

The chain links TRBV5-6 to TRBJ1-4; D ambiguous. Germline CDR1 and CDR2: SGHDT and YYEEEE. The CDR3 sequence is 15 residues long. Trimming pared 2 bases from V and 8 bases from J, leaving 16 bases between. The chain's CDR3 is CASSLGPPGGEKLFF. In nucleotides, the CDR3 is TGTGCCAGCAGCTTAGGGCCCCCGGGAGGAGAAAAACTGTTTTTT.

This clone showed up just a few times. The chain links TRBV4-3 to TRBJ2-2, with TRBD2 matching over 10 bases. Germline V lookup: CDR1 LGHNA, CDR2 YSLEER. The CDR3 runs to 16 residues. J lost 2 bases, V lost 2 bases, and 2 bases had no gene match. CDR3 bases: TGCGCCAGCAGCCAATTAGCGGGGGGTAACACCGGGGAGCTGTTTTTT. Translated: CASSQLAGGNTGELFF.

This clone was observed a handful of times. The CDR3 nucleotides read TGTGCCAGCAGTCGACAGCTACAAGAGACCCAGTACTTC. It encodes CASSRQLQETQYF. The V call is TRBV6-5, the J call TRBJ2-5; perhaps TRBD1 as D (5 bases). CDR1 is MNHEY and CDR2 is SVGAGI in the germline V gene. The CDR3 is 13 amino acids. V lost 5 bases and J 2 bases, leaving 9 bases between the germline ends.

This clone was observed a handful of times. This chain connects TRBV18 to TRBJ1-5; D is perhaps TRBD1 (6 bases). The CDR3 consists of 15 residues. Trimming stripped 6 bases from V and 2 bases from J, with 14 bases between. Germline V gene data show CDR1 as KGHSH and CDR2 as LQKENI. This chain's CDR3 is CASSFTGLGNQPQHF. For the CDR3, the DNA is TGTGCCAGCTCCTTCACAGGGTTAGGCAATCAGCCCCAGCATTTT. Complete variable domain (other parts from reference TRBV18 and TRBJ1-5): NAGVMQNPRHLVRRRGQEARLRCSPMKGHSHVYWYRQLPEEGLKFMVYLQKENIIDESGMPKERFSAEFPKEGPSILRIQQVVRGDSAAYFCASSFTGLGNQPQHFGDGTRLSIL.

This clone was counted between two and nine times. The chain combines TRBV11-2 with TRBJ2-1, with TRBD1 matching 7 bases. Germline trimming cut 4 bases from V and 8 bases from J; bases unmatched to any gene: 14. The germline V gene has CDR1 SGHAT and CDR2 FQNNGV. The CDR3 has 16 amino acids. The CDR3 DNA sequence: TGTGCCAGCAGCTCCCAAAGGGGGCCACTGCGCCATGAGCAGTTCTTC. Translating it yields CASSSQRGPLRHEQFF.

Only a few counts were recorded for this clone. The chain carries TRBV6-1 and TRBJ2-7; 12 nucleotides align to TRBD1. The junction had 6 bases not matched to a gene; V was cut back by 6 bases and J by 3 bases. Germline lookup yields CDR1 MNHNS and CDR2 SASEGT. The CDR3 runs 15 residues. CDR3 loop: CASRAGTGGGYEQYF. CDR3 DNA sequence: TGTGCCAGCAGGGCCGGGACAGGGGGCGGCTACGAGCAGTACTTC.

This clone was counted only a few times. V usage is TRBV7-2 and J usage is TRBJ2-1, with TRBD2 identical over 16 bases. This CDR3 contains 16 residues. Germline assignment: CDR1 SGHTA and CDR2 FQGNSA. V lost 5 bases, J lost 8 bases, and 6 bases stayed unmatched. CDR3 residues: CASSRGTSGGADEQFF. In DNA form, the CDR3 reads TGTGCCAGCAGCCGCGGGACTAGCGGGGGGGCCGATGAGCAGTTCTTC.

This clone was counted a few times. This chain joins TRBV5-1 and TRBJ1-5; 7 nucleotides agree with TRBD1. Looked up from germline, CDR1 is SGHRS and CDR2 is YFSETQ. The CDR3 has 14 residues. The V and J ends lost 6 bases and 4 bases, in that order; junction bases with no gene match: 7. The CDR3 region is CASKRDSTNQPQHF. The DNA of the CDR3 is TGCGCCAGCAAGAGGGACAGCACTAATCAGCCCCAGCATTTT.

V gene TRBV14 combines with J gene TRBJ1-2; TRBD1 matches at 9 bases. V trimming: 1 base; J trimming: 1 base; junction bases outside the gene matches: 4. This CDR3 is 16 amino acids long. The V gene's germline CDR1 is SGHDN and CDR2 FVKESK. The CDR3: CASSQGGQGLNYGYTF. CDR3 nucleotides: TGTGCCAGCAGCCAAGGTGGACAGGGGCTTAACTATGGCTACACCTTC.

The J gene is TRBJ1-6, the V gene TRBV18; no reliable D call. The V end was cut by 6 bases, the J end by 7 bases, with 19 bases between. The CDR3 is 16 residues long. From germline, CDR1 is KGHSH and CDR2 LQKENI. For the CDR3, the DNA is TGTGCCAGCTCCCCTTCGAGAGGAGGGATAAATTCACCCCTCCACTTT. This translates into CASSPSRGGINSPLHF.

J is TRBJ2-1 and V is TRBV4-2; TRBD1 matches at 9 bases. Germline-derived CDR1 and CDR2 are LGHNA and YNFKEQ. This CDR3 spans 14 amino acids. J lost 9 bases, V lost 6 bases, and 9 bases had no gene match. DNA of the CDR3: TGTGCCAGCAGGGGGGGGACAGGGTACGGTGAGCAGTTCTTC. This translates into CASRGGTGYGEQFF.

J is TRBJ2-1 and V is TRBV19; 10 nucleotides line up with TRBD2. The CDR3 extends over 16 amino acids. With 3 bases clipped from V and 2 bases from J, the junction kept 4 bases outside the gene matches. The germline gives CDR1 LNHDA, CDR2 SQIVND (reference sequence). CDR3 protein: CASSIGLAAPYNEQFF. The DNA of the CDR3 is TGTGCCAGTAGTATCGGACTAGCGGCGCCCTACAATGAGCAGTTCTTC.

The chain recombines TRBV2 with TRBJ2-5; TRBD2 might be the D (6 bases). Trimming took 8 bases from V and 6 from J, leaving 13 bases between them. CDR1 and CDR2 (germline): SNHLY, FYNNEI. This CDR3 has 12 amino acids. This chain's CDR3 is CASGGAGKTQYF. CDR3 nucleotides: TGTGCCAGCGGAGGGGCCGGGAAGACCCAGTACTTC. Together with reference TRBV2 and TRBJ2-5, the CDR3 gives the full variable domain: EPEVTQTPSHQVTQMGQEVILRCVPISNHLYFYWYRQILGQKVEFLVSFYNNEISEKSEIFDDQFSVERPDGSNFTLKIRSTKLEDSAMYFCASGGAGKTQYFGPGTRLLVL.

J is TRBJ1-3 and V is TRBV30; D gene unclear. CDR1 is GTSNPN, CDR2 SVGIG, per germline (reference sequence). The CDR3 sequence is 15 residues long. Deletions cut 2 bases from V and 0 bases from J, with 11 bases between. The CDR3 DNA is TGTGCCTGGAGTCAGGTCACCTACTCTGGAAACACCATATATTTT. This encodes CAWSQVTYSGNTIYF.

This clone has a count of ten or more. The gene calls are TRBV30 and TRBJ2-2; 8 bases match TRBD2. This CDR3 has 15 residues. V lost 3 bases to trimming and J lost 4 bases; unmatched junction nucleotides: 7. The germline CDR1 and CDR2 sequences are GTSNPN and SVGIG (reference sequence). The CDR3 protein is CAWRERGSSTGELFF. CDR3 sequence (DNA): TGTGCCTGGAGAGAGCGGGGGTCGAGCACCGGGGAGCTGTTTTTT.

This clone was observed many times. The chain combines TRBV28 with TRBJ2-7, with D perhaps matching TRBD2 (6 bases). V was trimmed by 1 base and J by 5 bases, leaving 9 bases between them. Germline values: CDR1 MDHEN, CDR2 SYDVKM. The CDR3 totals 13 residues. CDR3 bases: TGTGCCAGCAGTTTATCCGGGGGAAACGAGCAGTACTTC. This sequence encodes CASSLSGGNEQYF. Full variable domain (missing parts from reference TRBV28 and TRBJ2-7): DVKVTQSSRYLVKRTGEKVFLECVQDMDHENMFWYRQDPGLGLRLIYFSYDVKMKEKGDIPEGYSVSREKKERFSLILESASTNQTSMYLCASSLSGGNEQYFGPGTRLTVT.

The chain recombines TRBV2 with TRBJ2-5; 9 nucleotides agree with TRBD2. The length of the CDR3 is 15 residues. After removal of 3 bases from V and 4 bases from J, the junction contained 6 bases not matched to a gene. Germline V gene data show CDR1 as SNHLY and CDR2 as FYNNEI. The chain's CDR3 is CASSDRTSATETQYF. As DNA, the CDR3 is TGTGCCAGCAGTGACAGGACTAGCGCCACAGAGACCCAGTACTTC.